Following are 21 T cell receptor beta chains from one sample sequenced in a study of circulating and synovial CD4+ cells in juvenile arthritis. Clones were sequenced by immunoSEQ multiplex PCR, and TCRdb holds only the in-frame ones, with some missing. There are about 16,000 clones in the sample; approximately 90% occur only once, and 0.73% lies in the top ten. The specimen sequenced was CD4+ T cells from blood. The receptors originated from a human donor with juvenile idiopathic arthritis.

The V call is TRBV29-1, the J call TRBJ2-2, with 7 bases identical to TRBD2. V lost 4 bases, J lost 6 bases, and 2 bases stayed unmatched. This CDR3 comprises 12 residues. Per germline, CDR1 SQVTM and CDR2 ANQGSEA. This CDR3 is CSVGGGAGELFF. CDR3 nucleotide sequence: TGCAGCGTTGGTGGGGGGGCCGGGGAGCTGTTTTTT.

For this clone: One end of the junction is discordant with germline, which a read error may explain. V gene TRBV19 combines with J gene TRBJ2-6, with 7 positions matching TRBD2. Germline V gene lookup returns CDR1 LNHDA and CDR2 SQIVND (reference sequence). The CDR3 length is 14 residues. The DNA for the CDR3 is TGTGCCAGTACCCCCCTGGGGGGGGGCAACGTCCTGACTTTC. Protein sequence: CASTPLGGGNVLTF.

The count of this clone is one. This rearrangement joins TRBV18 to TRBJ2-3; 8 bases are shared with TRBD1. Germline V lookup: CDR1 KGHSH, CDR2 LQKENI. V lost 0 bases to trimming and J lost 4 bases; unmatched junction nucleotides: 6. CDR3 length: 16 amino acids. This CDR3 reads CASSPPQGAGPDTQYF. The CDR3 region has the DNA TGTGCCAGCTCACCACCGCAGGGGGCAGGCCCAGATACGCAGTATTTT.

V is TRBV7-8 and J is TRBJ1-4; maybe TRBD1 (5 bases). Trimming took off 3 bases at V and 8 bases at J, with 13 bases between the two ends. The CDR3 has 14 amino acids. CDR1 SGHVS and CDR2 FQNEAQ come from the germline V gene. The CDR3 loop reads CASSLGLPGEKLFF. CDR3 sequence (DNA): TGTGCCAGCAGCTTGGGACTCCCAGGAGAAAAACTGTTTTTT.

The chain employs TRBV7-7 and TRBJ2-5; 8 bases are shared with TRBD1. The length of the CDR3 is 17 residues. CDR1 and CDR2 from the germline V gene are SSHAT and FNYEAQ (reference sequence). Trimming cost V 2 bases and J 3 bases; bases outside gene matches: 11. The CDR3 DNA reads TGTGCCAGCAGCTTAAACCCCCTTCCGACAGGGGAAGAGACCCAGTACTTC. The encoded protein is CASSLNPLPTGEETQYF.

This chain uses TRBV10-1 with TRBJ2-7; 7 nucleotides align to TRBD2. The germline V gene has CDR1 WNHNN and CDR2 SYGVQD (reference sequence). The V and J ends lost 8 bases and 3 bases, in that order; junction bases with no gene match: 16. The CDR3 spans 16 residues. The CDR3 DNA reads TGCGCCAGCCGGACTAGTCGGACAAGGGGAGACTACGAGCAGTACTTC. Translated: CASRTSRTRGDYEQYF.

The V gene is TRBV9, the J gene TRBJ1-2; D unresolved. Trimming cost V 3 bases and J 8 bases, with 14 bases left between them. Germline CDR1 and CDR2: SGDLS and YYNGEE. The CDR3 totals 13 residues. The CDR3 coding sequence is TGTGCCAGCAGCGCCGAGCGGGGAGGGGGCTACACCTTC. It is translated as CASSAERGGGYTF.

In nucleotides, the CDR3 is TGTGCCAGCAGTCTCCCAGGAGGGGACTTAGGAACAGATACGCAGTATTTT. This sequence encodes CASSLPGGDLGTDTQYF. The chain has TRBV27 and TRBJ2-3; possible D gene TRBD2, 6 bases. Germline CDR1 and CDR2: MNHEY and SMNVEV (reference sequence). CDR3 length equals 17 residues. Trimming left V 5 bases short and J 3 bases short, with 21 bases between.

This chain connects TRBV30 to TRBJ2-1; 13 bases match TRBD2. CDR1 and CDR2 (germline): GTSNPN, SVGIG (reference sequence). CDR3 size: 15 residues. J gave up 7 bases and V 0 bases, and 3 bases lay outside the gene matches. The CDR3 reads CAWSVGLAGTNEQFF. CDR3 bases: TGTGCCTGGAGTGTGGGACTAGCGGGAACAAATGAGCAGTTCTTC.

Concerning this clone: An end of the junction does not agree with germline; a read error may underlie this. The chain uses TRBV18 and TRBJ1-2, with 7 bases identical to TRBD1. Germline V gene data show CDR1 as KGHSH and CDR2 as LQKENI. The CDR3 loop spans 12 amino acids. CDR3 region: CASSPTDRTPPF. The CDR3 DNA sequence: TGTGCCAGCTCGCCGACGGACAGGACGCCTCCCTTC.

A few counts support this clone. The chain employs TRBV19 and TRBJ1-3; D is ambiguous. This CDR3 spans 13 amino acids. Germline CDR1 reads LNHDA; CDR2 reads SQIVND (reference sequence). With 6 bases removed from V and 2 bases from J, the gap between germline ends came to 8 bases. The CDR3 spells CASRPRAGNTIYF. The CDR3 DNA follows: TGTGCCAGTAGGCCCCGCGCTGGAAACACCATATATTTT.

The CDR3, as DNA: TGTGCCAGCAGTAAATCAGGGACAGGGATCACTGAAGCTTTCTTT. Protein product: CASSKSGTGITEAFF. The V and J genes are TRBV7-2 and TRBJ1-1; 9 bases are shared with TRBD1. CDR1 SGHTA and CDR2 FQGNSA come from the germline V gene. V trimming: 6 bases; J trimming: 4 bases; junction bases outside the gene matches: 9. The CDR3 runs to 15 residues.

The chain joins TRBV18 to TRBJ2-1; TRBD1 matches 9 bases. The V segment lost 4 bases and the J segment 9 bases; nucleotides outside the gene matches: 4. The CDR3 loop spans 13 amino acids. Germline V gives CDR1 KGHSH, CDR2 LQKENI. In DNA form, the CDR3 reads TGTGCCAGCTCACGGACAGGGGCGGTTGAGCAGTTCTTC. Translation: CASSRTGAVEQFF.

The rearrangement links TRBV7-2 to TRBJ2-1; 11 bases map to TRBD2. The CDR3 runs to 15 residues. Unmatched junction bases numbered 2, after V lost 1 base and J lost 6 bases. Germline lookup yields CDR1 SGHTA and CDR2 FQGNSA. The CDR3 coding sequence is TGTGCCAGCAGCTTAGTAGCGGGAGGGCGCAATGAGCAGTTCTTC. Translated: CASSLVAGGRNEQFF.

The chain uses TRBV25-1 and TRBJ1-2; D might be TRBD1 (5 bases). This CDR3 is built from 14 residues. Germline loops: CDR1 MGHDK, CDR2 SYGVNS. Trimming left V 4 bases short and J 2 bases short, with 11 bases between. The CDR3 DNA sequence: TGTGCCAGCAGTGTCGGACACGGAAACTATGGCTACACCTTC. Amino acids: CASSVGHGNYGYTF.

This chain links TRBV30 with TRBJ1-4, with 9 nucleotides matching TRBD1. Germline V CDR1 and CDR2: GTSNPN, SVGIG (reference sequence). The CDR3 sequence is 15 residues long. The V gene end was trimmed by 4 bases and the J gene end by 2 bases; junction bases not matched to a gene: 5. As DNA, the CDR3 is TGTGCCTGGAAACAGGGGGCGCAGACTAATGAAAAACTGTTTTTT. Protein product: CAWKQGAQTNEKLFF.

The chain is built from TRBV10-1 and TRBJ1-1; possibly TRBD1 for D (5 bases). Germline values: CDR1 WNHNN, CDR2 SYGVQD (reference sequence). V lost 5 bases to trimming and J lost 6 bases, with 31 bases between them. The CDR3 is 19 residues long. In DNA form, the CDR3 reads TGCGCCAGCAGTTGGGTATCAGGGAGCGGGCCCCGTGGTGGGGCTGAAGCTTTCTTT. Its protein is CASSWVSGSGPRGGAEAFF.

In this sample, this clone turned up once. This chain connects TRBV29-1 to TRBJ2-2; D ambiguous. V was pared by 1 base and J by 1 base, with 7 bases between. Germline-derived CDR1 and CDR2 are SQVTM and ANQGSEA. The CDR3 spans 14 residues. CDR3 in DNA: TGCAGCGTTGAAGGCAGGTTGAACACCGGGGAGCTGTTTTTT. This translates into CSVEGRLNTGELFF.

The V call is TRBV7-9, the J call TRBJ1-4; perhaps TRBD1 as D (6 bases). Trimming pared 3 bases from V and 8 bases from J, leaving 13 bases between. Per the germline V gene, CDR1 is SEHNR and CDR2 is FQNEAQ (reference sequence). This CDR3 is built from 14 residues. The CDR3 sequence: CASSFRTDIEKLFF. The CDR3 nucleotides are TGTGCCAGCAGCTTCCGGACAGATATAGAAAAACTGTTTTTT.

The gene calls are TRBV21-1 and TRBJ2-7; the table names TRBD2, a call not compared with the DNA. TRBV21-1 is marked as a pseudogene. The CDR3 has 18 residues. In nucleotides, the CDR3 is TGTGCCAGCAGCAAAAGTCCCAGCCCCCCATGCGGGGGCTACGAGCAGTACTTC. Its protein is CASSKSPSPPCGGYEQYF.

The CDR3: CASSRFSGQGAIEAFF. CDR3 DNA sequence: TGTGCCAGCTCACGGTTTTCGGGACAGGGGGCGATTGAAGCTTTCTTT. The chain combines TRBV18 with TRBJ1-1, with 12 positions matching TRBD1. The length of the CDR3 is 16 residues. The V and J ends lost 4 bases and 7 bases, in that order; junction bases with no gene match: 10. Germline values: CDR1 KGHSH, CDR2 LQKENI.